These 24 T cell receptor beta chains were all obtained from the same sample, sequenced in a study of control samples from healthy donors and cancer patients. Produced via immunoSEQ multiplex PCR; TCRdb's table is partial and in-frame only. The sample lists around 170,000 clones, around 90% occurring once. The sequenced material came from blood. All receptors come from a man aged 25 to 40 in good health.

The rearrangement links TRBV12-3 or TRBV12-4 to TRBJ1-2; TRBD1 might be the D (5 bases). The CDR3 spans 11 residues. V lost 6 bases and J 7 bases, leaving 9 bases between the germline ends. The CDR3 nucleotides read TGTGCCAGCAGAGCCAGGGTTGGCTACACCTTC. It specifies CASRARVGYTF.

This clone has only a few counts. The chain carries TRBV27 and TRBJ1-4, with TRBD1 matching over 8 bases. Germline assignment: CDR1 MNHEY and CDR2 SMNVEV (reference sequence). Trimming at V came to 5 bases and at J to 3 bases, leaving 2 bases not matched to a gene. This CDR3 contains 14 residues. The chain's CDR3 is CASSLGQANEKLFF. In DNA form, the CDR3 reads TGTGCCAGCAGTCTGGGACAGGCTAATGAAAAACTGTTTTTT.

The chain is built from TRBV12-5 and TRBJ1-2; TRBD1 agrees at 9 bases. The CDR3 runs 14 residues. V dropped 4 bases and J dropped 2; count of bases not matched to a gene: 2. CDR1 and CDR2 from the germline V gene are LGHNT and FRNRAP. The CDR3 spells CASGSDRGNYGYTF. The DNA of the CDR3 is TGTGCTAGTGGTTCGGACAGGGGAAACTATGGCTACACCTTC.

This chain links TRBV7-2 with TRBJ2-7; D possibly corresponds to TRBD1 (6 bases). This CDR3 comprises 15 residues. CDR1 and CDR2 from the germline V gene are SGHTA and FQGNSA. Trimming left V 1 base short and J 7 bases short, with 17 bases between. CDR3 sequence (DNA): TGTGCCAGCAGCTTAGGTATCCCAGGGGTAGTGGAGCAGTACTTC. Its translation: CASSLGIPGVVEQYF.

J is TRBJ1-4 and V is TRBV28; 9 bases match TRBD1. The V segment lost 5 bases and the J segment 5 bases; nucleotides outside the gene matches: 3. The CDR3 extends over 14 amino acids. CDR1 is MDHEN and CDR2 is SYDVKM in the germline V gene. The CDR3 DNA follows: TGTGCCAGCAGTCGGACAGGGGAGAATGAAAAACTGTTTTTT. It is translated as CASSRTGENEKLFF.

The V call is TRBV29-1, the J call TRBJ2-7, with 8 nucleotides matching TRBD1. Germline V gene data show CDR1 as SQVTM and CDR2 as ANQGSEA. The CDR3 length is 13 residues. The J segment lost 6 bases and the V segment lost 7 bases, leaving 11 bases of the junction unmatched. The CDR3 loop is CSAVDRAGVEQYF. CDR3 sequence (DNA): TGCAGCGCGGTGGACAGGGCGGGCGTCGAGCAGTACTTC.

The V gene is TRBV7-2, the J gene TRBJ2-1; a possible D gene is TRBD1 (6 bases). This CDR3 comprises 14 residues. Trimming removed 0 bases from V and 7 bases from J, with 10 bases in between. Germline CDR1 and CDR2: SGHTA and FQGNSA. CDR3: CASSLAPQGNEQFF. The CDR3 bases are TGTGCCAGCAGCTTAGCGCCCCAGGGGAATGAGCAGTTCTTC.

This clone is a singleton in its sample. The chain carries TRBV7-9 and TRBJ2-1; no reliable D call. This CDR3 comprises 14 residues. V lost 1 base, J lost 3 bases, and 7 bases lay in between. Germline V gene lookup returns CDR1 SEHNR and CDR2 FQNEAQ (reference sequence). The CDR3 nucleotides read TGTGCCAGCAGCTTAGGGCTAGACTACAATGAGCAGTTCTTC. Protein: CASSLGLDYNEQFF. Based on the CDR3 plus reference TRBV7-9 and TRBJ2-1, the full variable domain is DTGVSQNPRHKITKRGQNVTFRCDPISEHNRLYWYRQTLGQGPEFLTYFQNEAQLEKSRLLSDRFSAERPKGSFSTLEIQRTEQGDSAMYLCASSLGLDYNEQFFGPGTRLTVL.

This clone appeared once. This chain uses TRBV19 with TRBJ2-1; tentative D call: TRBD1 (5 bases). V lost 3 bases, J lost 6 bases, and 12 bases lay in between. This CDR3 comprises 14 residues. The germline V gene encodes CDR1 LNHDA and CDR2 SQIVND (reference sequence). The CDR3 nucleotides read TGTGCCAGTAGTATTCGCAGGGAAACCAATGAGCAGTTCTTC. Translated, it gives CASSIRRETNEQFF.

This clone was seen a handful of times. V gene TRBV2 combines with J gene TRBJ1-1; D not resolved. The CDR3 loop spans 12 amino acids. Germline values: CDR1 SNHLY, CDR2 FYNNEI. Trimming removed 2 bases from V and 1 base from J, with 2 bases in between. CDR3 protein: CASSEQNTEAFF. DNA for the CDR3: TGTGCCAGCAGTGAACAGAACACTGAAGCTTTCTTT.

This chain uses TRBV20-1 with TRBJ1-4; 9 nucleotides match TRBD1. V lost 3 bases to trimming and J lost 5 bases; unmatched junction nucleotides: 7. Germline V lookup: CDR1 DFQATT, CDR2 SNEGSKA (reference sequence). CDR3 length: 15 residues. CDR3 nucleotides: TGCAGTGCTAGTTCGCCCGGGACAGGGAATGAAAAACTGTTTTTT. Amino acids: CSASSPGTGNEKLFF.

This chain connects TRBV9 to TRBJ2-3; no clear D gene. V was trimmed by 4 bases and J by 6 bases, leaving 15 bases between them. This CDR3 is built from 14 residues. The germline V gene encodes CDR1 SGDLS and CDR2 YYNGEE. CDR3 in DNA: TGTGCCAGCAGCTTCTCCTCCAATTTGGATACGCAGTATTTT. This encodes CASSFSSNLDTQYF. The whole variable domain, remainder taken from reference TRBV9 and TRBJ2-3, is DSGVTQTPKHLITATGQRVTLRCSPRSGDLSVYWYQQSLDQGLQFLIQYYNGEERAKGNILERFSAQQFPDLHSELNLSSLELGDSALYFCASSFSSNLDTQYFGPGTRLTVL.

Written as DNA, the CDR3 is TGTGCCAGCAGTGACGACACAGGGTCGGGCAATCAGCCCCAGCATTTT. Translation: CASSDDTGSGNQPQHF. The V and J genes are TRBV2 and TRBJ1-5; weak D call: TRBD1 (6 bases). Germline V CDR1 and CDR2: SNHLY, FYNNEI. V dropped 3 bases and J dropped 2 bases, with 14 bases sitting between them. This CDR3 has 16 amino acids. Based on the CDR3 plus reference TRBV2 and TRBJ1-5, the full variable domain is EPEVTQTPSHQVTQMGQEVILRCVPISNHLYFYWYRQILGQKVEFLVSFYNNEISEKSEIFDDQFSVERPDGSNFTLKIRSTKLEDSAMYFCASSDDTGSGNQPQHFGDGTRLSIL.

The V call is TRBV3-1 (or the pseudogene TRBV3-2), the J call TRBJ2-7, with D perhaps matching TRBD2 (6 bases). Looked up from germline, CDR1 is LGHDT and CDR2 is YNNKEL (reference sequence). The ends were cut back, 5 bases at V and 6 bases at J, with 17 bases in the middle. The CDR3 is made up of 14 amino acids. The CDR3 nucleotides read TGTGCCAGCAGCGAAAACCACGGGAGAGTCGAGCAGTACTTC. It specifies CASSENHGRVEQYF.

The rearrangement uses TRBV7-2 and TRBJ1-1; perhaps TRBD1 as D (5 bases). The CDR3 has 15 amino acids. The germline V and J ends were trimmed by 5 bases and 5 bases, with 18 bases remaining between them. Germline assignment: CDR1 SGHTA and CDR2 FQGNSA. The CDR3 DNA sequence: TGTGCCAGCAGCCCCCGCCGGTCGGGGGGAACTGAAGCTTTCTTT. This encodes CASSPRRSGGTEAFF.

A few counts support this clone. The chain combines TRBV10-3 with TRBJ1-2, with 10 bases that match TRBD1. This CDR3 is built from 14 residues. J gave up 4 bases and V 5 bases, and 4 bases lay outside the gene matches. In germline, CDR1 is ENHRY, CDR2 SYGVKD. CDR3 sequence (DNA): TGTGCCATCAGTCTGACAGGGGGCAGCTATGGCTACACCTTC. Residues: CAISLTGGSYGYTF.

The genes are TRBV18 and TRBJ1-2; D may be TRBD1 (6 bases). The CDR3 is 18 amino acids. CDR1 KGHSH and CDR2 LQKENI come from the germline V gene. V lost 3 bases and J lost 4, with 24 bases in between. In nucleotides, the CDR3 is TGTGCCAGCTCACCCGTGGGACAAGTCGGCAGTATGGGCTATGGCTACACCTTC. It yields the protein CASSPVGQVGSMGYGYTF.

In its sample, this clone was seen once. The chain has TRBV3-1 (or the pseudogene TRBV3-2) and TRBJ2-5; 9 nucleotides agree with TRBD2. CDR3 size: 16 residues. Germline V gives CDR1 LGHDT, CDR2 YNNKEL (reference sequence). The J segment lost 3 bases and the V segment lost 0 bases, leaving 5 bases of the junction unmatched. This chain's CDR3 is CASSQDFPSGEETQYF. The CDR3 DNA follows: TGTGCCAGCAGCCAAGATTTCCCTAGCGGGGAAGAGACCCAGTACTTC.

This chain joins TRBV6-5 and TRBJ1-1; tentatively, D is TRBD1 (5 bases). The V end lost 4 bases, the J end lost 1 base, and 13 bases lay between the germline ends. The germline gives CDR1 MNHEY, CDR2 SVGAGI. This CDR3 is 15 amino acids long. The CDR3 DNA reads as TGTGCCAGCAGTTCCCGGACACCACCGAACACTGAAGCTTTCTTT. Protein: CASSSRTPPNTEAFF.

The CDR3: CASSAGTGSDGELFF. For the CDR3, the DNA is TGTGCCAGCAGCGCGGGGACAGGGTCGGACGGGGAGCTGTTTTTT. V and J are TRBV9 and TRBJ2-2; 9 nucleotides agree with TRBD1. Germline V gene lookup returns CDR1 SGDLS and CDR2 YYNGEE. The CDR3 is 15 amino acids. V trimming: 3 bases; J trimming: 7 bases; junction bases outside the gene matches: 7.

The chain carries TRBV19 and TRBJ2-7, with D tentatively TRBD1 or TRBD2 (5 bases each). CDR3 length: 14 amino acids. The ends were cut back, 3 bases at V and 2 bases at J, with 11 bases in the middle. The germline gives CDR1 LNHDA, CDR2 SQIVND (reference sequence). The CDR3 DNA is TGTGCCAGTAGTATCCTTGGGGGAGCCTACGAGCAGTACTTC. Amino acids: CASSILGGAYEQYF.

The chain combines TRBV16 with TRBJ1-5; perhaps TRBD1 as D (5 bases). Germline CDR1 is KGHSY and CDR2 is FQNENV. Trimming left V 0 bases short and J 4 bases short, with 16 bases between. The CDR3 is 17 residues long. As DNA, the CDR3 is TGTGCCAGCAGCCAATCCCCGGCAGGGAGAAGTAATCAGCCCCAGCATTTT. Amino acid sequence: CASSQSPAGRSNQPQHF.

The genes are TRBV2 and TRBJ2-3; D not certain. Per germline, CDR1 SNHLY and CDR2 FYNNEI. CDR3 length equals 13 residues. V was clipped by 4 bases and J by 2 bases, with 7 bases between them. The CDR3 loop is CASSALDTDTQYF. The CDR3, as DNA: TGTGCCAGCAGTGCGCTTGACACAGATACGCAGTATTTT.

This clone appeared a few times. The chain carries TRBV4-2 and TRBJ1-3; D gene ambiguous. This CDR3 comprises 16 residues. The germline V gene has CDR1 LGHNA and CDR2 YNFKEQ. The V gene lost 0 bases and the J gene lost 0 bases, with 9 bases spanning the gap. The CDR3 sequence: CASSQELAFSGNTIYF. The CDR3 DNA reads TGTGCCAGCAGCCAAGAATTGGCATTCTCTGGAAACACCATATATTTT.